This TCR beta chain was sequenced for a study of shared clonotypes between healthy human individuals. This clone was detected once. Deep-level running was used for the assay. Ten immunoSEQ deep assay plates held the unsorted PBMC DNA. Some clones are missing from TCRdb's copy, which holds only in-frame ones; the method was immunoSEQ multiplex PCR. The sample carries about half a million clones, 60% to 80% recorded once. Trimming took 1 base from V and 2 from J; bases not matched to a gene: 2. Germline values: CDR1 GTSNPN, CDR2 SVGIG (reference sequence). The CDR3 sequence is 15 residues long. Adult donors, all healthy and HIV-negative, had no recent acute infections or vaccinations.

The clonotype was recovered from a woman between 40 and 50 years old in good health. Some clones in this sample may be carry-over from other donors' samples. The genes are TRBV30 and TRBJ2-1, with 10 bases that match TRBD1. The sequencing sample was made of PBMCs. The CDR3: CAWSAGTGAYNEQFF. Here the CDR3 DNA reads TGTGCCTGGAGTGCAGGGACAGGGGCCTACAATGAGCAGTTCTTC. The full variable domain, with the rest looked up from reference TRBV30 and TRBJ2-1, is SQTIHQWPATLVQPVGSPLSLECTVEGTSNPNLYWYRQAAGRGLQLLFYSVGIGQISSEVPQNLSASRPQDRQFILSSKKLLLSDSGFYLCAWSAGTGAYNEQFFGPGTRLTVL.